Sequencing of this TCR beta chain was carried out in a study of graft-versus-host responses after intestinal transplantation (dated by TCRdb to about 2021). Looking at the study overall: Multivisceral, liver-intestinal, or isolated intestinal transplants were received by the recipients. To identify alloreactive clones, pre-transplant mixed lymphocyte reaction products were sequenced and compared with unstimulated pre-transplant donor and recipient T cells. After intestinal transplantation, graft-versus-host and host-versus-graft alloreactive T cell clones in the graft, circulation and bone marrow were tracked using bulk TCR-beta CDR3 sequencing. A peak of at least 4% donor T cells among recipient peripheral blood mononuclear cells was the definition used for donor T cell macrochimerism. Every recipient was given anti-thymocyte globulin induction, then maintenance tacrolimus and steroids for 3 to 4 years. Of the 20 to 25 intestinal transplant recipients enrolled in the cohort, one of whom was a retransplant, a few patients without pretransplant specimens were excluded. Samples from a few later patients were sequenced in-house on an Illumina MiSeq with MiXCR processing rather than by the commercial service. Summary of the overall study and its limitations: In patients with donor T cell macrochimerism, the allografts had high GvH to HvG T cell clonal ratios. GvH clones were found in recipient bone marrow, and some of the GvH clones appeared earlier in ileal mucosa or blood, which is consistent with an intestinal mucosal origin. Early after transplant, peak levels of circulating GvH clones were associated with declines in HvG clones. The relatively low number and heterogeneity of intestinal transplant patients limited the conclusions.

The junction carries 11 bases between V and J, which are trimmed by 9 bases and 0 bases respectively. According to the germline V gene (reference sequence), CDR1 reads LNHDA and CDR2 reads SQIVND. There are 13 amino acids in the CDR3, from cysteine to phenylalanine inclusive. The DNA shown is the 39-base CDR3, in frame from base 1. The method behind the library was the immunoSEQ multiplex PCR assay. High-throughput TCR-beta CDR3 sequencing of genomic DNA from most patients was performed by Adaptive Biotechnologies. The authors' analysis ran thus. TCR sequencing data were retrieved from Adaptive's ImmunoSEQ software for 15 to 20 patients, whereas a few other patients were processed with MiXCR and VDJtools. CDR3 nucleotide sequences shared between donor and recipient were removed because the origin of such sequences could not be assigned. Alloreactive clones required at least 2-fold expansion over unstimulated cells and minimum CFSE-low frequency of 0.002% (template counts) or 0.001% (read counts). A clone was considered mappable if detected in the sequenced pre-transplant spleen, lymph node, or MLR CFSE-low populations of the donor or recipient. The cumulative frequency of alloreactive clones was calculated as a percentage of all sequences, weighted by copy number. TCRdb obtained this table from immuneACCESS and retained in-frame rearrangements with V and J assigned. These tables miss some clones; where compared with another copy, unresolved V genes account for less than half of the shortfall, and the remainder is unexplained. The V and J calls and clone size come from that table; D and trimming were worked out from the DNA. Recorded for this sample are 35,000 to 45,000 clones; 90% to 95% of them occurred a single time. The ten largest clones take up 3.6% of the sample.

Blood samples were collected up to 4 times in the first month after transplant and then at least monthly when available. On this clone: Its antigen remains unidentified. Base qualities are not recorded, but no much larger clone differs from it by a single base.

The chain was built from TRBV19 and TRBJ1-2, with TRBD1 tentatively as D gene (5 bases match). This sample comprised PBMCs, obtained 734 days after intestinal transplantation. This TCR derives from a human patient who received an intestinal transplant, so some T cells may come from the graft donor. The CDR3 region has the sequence CASRTTANYGYTF. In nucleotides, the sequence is TGTGCCAGCCGCACGACAGCTAACTATGGCTACACCTTC.